The T cell receptor (beta chain) described here comes from a study of T cell repertoires in cytomegalovirus infection. Study-wide background: Carrying CMV and the relevant HLA type showed in public TCR beta signatures.

Via MiXCR, TCRdb re-called the reads, giving one row per CDR3 protein. The sample includes about 920,000 distinct CDR3 sequences, around 29% seen only once; the top ten take roughly an eighth. In its sample, this clonotype was seen many times. Its matching antigen is unknown. Study-level results: HLA-C-restricted TCR beta clonotypes specific for CMV led the ex vivo response. Carriers of CMV and the relevant HLA type were discriminated by public TCR beta frequency.

Per the germline V gene, CDR1 is MNHEY and CDR2 is SMNVEV (reference sequence). This CDR3 is 15 amino acids long. V was clipped by 2 bases and J by 8 bases, with 15 bases between them. The sequenced sample was cultured CD8+ T cells from PBMCs, obtained from culture after CMV antigen stimulation. The clonotype was recovered from a human donor in good health (CMV status not recorded). Some clones in this sample may be carry-over from other donors' samples. The rearrangement links TRBV27 to TRBJ2-2; weak D call: TRBD1 (5 bases). The CDR3: CASSLGSGLGGELFF. The CDR3 DNA sequence: TGTGCCAGCAGTTTAGGCTCAGGGCTTGGGGGGGAGCTGTTTTTT.